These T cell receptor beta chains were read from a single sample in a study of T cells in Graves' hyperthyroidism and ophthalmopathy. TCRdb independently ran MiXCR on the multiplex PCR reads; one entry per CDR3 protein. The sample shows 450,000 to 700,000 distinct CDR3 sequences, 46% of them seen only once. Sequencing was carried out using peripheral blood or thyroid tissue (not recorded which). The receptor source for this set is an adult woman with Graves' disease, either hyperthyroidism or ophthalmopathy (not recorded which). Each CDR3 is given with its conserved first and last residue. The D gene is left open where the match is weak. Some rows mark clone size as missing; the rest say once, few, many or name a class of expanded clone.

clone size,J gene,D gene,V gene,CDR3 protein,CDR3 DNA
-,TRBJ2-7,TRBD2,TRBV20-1,CSAPNTGTSGYEQYF,TGCAGTGCACCAAATACCGGGACTAGCGGTTACGAGCAGTACTTC
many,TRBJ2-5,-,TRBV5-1,CASSSQGAGTQYF,TGCGCCAGCAGCAGTCAAGGGGCAGGGACCCAGTACTTC
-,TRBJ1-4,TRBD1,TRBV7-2,CAGSPAPGTGDEKLFF,TGTGCCGGCAGCCCTGCCCCCGGGACAGGAGACGAAAAACTGTTTTTT
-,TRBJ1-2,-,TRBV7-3,CASSLTREGGYYGYTF,TGTGCCAGCAGCTTAACCAGGGAGGGCGGCTATTATGGCTACACCTTC
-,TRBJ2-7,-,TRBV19,CASSIGGDGYEQYF,TGTGCCAGTAGTATTGGGGGTGATGGCTACGAGCAGTACTTC
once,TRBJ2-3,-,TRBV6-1,CASQRLITGNRDTQYF,TGTGCCAGCCAACGCCTAATTACGGGGAATAGAGATACGCAGTATTTT
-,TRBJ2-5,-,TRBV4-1,CASSQDAGETQYF,TGCGCCAGCAGCCAAGATGCCGGGGAGACCCAGTACTTC
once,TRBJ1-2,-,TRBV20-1,CSAWGGRNYGYTF,TGCAGTGCCTGGGGGGGACGAAACTATGGCTACACCTTC
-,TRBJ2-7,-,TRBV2,CASSAEAEQYF,TGTGCCAGCAGTGCCGAGGCTGAGCAGTACTTC
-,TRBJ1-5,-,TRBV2,CASSFRHF,TGTGCCAGCAGTTTCCGGCATTTT
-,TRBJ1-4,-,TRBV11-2,CASSLRARGVGEKLFF,TGTGCCAGCAGCTTGCGAGCTCGGGGGGTGGGCGAAAAACTGTTTTTT
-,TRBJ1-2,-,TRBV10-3,CAISGGGPNYGYTF,TGTGCCATCAGTGGGGGGGGACCTAACTATGGCTACACCTTC
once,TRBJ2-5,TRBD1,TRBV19,CASSIKTTGANRYQETQYF,TGTGCCAGTAGTATCAAAACGACAGGGGCGAACAGGTATCAAGAGACCCAGTACTTC
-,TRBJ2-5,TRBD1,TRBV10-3,CAIRETGSSETQYF,TGTGCCATCAGGGAGACAGGGAGCAGCGAGACCCAGTACTTC
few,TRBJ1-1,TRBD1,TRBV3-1,CASSQPFRGRGEAFF,TGTGCCAGCAGCCAACCCTTCAGGGGGCGAGGTGAAGCTTTCTTT
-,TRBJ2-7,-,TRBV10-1,CASSDHSGTRDTYEQYF,TGCGCCAGCAGTGACCACTCAGGGACCCGAGACACCTACGAGCAGTACTTC
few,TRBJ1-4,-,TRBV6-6,CASSSLRGVEEKLFF,TGTGCCAGCAGCTCGCTGAGGGGGGTGGAAGAAAAACTGTTTTTT
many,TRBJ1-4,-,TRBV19,CASSKDREKLFF,TGTGCCAGTAGTAAGGACCGTGAAAAACTGTTTTTT
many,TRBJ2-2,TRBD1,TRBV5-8,CASSHDRGANTGELFF,TGTGCCAGCAGCCATGACAGGGGGGCGAACACCGGGGAGCTGTTTTTT
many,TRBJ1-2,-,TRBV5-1,CASSLEGAAYGYTF,TGCGCCAGCAGCTTGGAAGGGGCAGCTTATGGCTACACCTTC
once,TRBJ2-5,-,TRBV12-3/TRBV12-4,CASTGSEETQYF,TGTGCCAGCACGGGATCGGAAGAGACCCAGTACTTC
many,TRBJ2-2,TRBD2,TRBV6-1,CASSELAGVNGELFF,TGTGCCAGCAGTGAACTAGCGGGAGTTAACGGGGAGCTGTTTTTT
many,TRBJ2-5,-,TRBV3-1,CASSQDLLAQETQYF,TGTGCCAGCAGCCAAGATCTACTAGCCCAAGAGACCCAGTACTTC